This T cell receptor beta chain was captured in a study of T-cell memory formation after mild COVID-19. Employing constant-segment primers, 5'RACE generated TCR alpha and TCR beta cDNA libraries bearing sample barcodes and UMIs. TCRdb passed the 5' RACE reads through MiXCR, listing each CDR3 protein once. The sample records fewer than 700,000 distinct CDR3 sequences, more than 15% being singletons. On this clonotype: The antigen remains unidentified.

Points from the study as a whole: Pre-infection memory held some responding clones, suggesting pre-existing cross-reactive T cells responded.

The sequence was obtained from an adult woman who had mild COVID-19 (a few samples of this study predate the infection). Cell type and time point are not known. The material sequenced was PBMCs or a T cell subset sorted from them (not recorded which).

CDR3 bases: TGTGCCAGCAGGGGACAGGCGAACACCGGGGAGCTGTTTTTT. Translation gives CASRGQANTGELFF. The V and J genes are TRBV5-4 and TRBJ2-2, with TRBD1 matching over 8 bases. Per the germline V gene, CDR1 is SGHNT and CDR2 is YYREEE (reference sequence). V shed 5 bases and J 0 bases; nucleotides not matched to a gene: 0. The CDR3 spans 14 residues.